These 30 T cell receptor beta chains were all obtained from the same sample, sequenced in a study of blood T cells in healthy people across ages. Sample-barcoded 5' priming and a J-beta primer mix drove a second PCR of roughly 6 to 12 cycles. TCRdb reprocessed the 5' RACE reads with MiXCR, giving one entry per CDR3 protein. The sample gives around 1.5 million distinct CDR3 sequences, approximately 42% of which show up once; 7% to 9.5% is in the top ten. The sequencing input was blood. Receptors originate from a woman between 18 and 29 years old in good health.

The J gene is TRBJ2-3, the V gene TRBV7-3, with 10 bases aligning to TRBD2. V shed 6 bases, J shed 4 bases, and the junction held 7 bases outside the gene matches. This CDR3 spans 15 amino acids. The germline gives CDR1 SGHTA, CDR2 FQGTGA. The CDR3, as DNA: TGTGCCAGCAGTCGGTCTAGCGGGGGCCCAGATACGCAGTATTTT. It is translated as CASSRSSGGPDTQYF.

The V gene is TRBV7-3, the J gene TRBJ1-2; TRBD1 is a possible D gene (5 bases). The ends were cut back, 4 bases at V and 8 bases at J, with 11 bases in the middle. The germline V gene encodes CDR1 SGHTA and CDR2 FQGTGA. This CDR3 spans 12 amino acids. In nucleotides, the CDR3 is TGTGCCAGCAGCTCCCAAGGGGAGGGCTACACCTTC. Amino acid sequence: CASSSQGEGYTF.

The V and J genes are TRBV6-5 and TRBJ2-4, with TRBD1 matching 7 bases. TRBJ2-7 matches the DNA end more closely, so the J call is doubtful. CDR3 length equals 14 residues. Germline V gives CDR1 MNHEY, CDR2 SVGAGI. CDR3 loop: CASSLSTGSHEQYF. The CDR3 DNA sequence: TGTGCCAGCAGTCTATCGACAGGGTCCCACGAGCAGTACTTC.

The CDR3 sequence is CASSPAGTGKYEQYF. The CDR3 DNA reads as TGCGCCAGCAGCCCGGCCGGGACAGGGAAATACGAGCAGTACTTC. The gene calls are TRBV5-1 and TRBJ2-5; 9 bases map to TRBD1. Gene TRBJ2-7 matches the end of the DNA better, so the J call may be wrong. The CDR3 length is 15 residues. The germline gives CDR1 SGHRS, CDR2 YFSETQ.

This clonotype has only a few counts. The J gene is TRBJ2-4, the V gene TRBV7-2; no firm D call. In germline, CDR1 is SGHTA, CDR2 FQGNSA. Trimming took off 1 base at V and 0 bases at J, with 7 bases between the two ends. This CDR3 spans 15 amino acids. CDR3: CASSLVVVAKNIQYF. DNA of the CDR3: TGTGCCAGCAGCTTAGTCGTGGTAGCCAAAAACATTCAGTACTTC.

The V call is TRBV5-1, the J call TRBJ1-1; tentative D call: TRBD1 (5 bases). Trimming shortened V by 3 bases and J by 0 bases, and 9 bases separated the two germline ends. The CDR3 runs 14 residues. In germline, CDR1 is SGHRS, CDR2 YFSETQ. The CDR3 DNA is TGCGCCAGCAGCTGGGGGAACATGAACACTGAAGCTTTCTTT. This codes for CASSWGNMNTEAFF. The full variable domain, with the rest looked up from reference TRBV5-1 and TRBJ1-1, is KAGVTQTPRYLIKTRGQQVTLSCSPISGHRSVSWYQQTPGQGLQFLFEYFSETQRNKGNFPGRFSGRQFSNSRSEMNVSTLELGDSALYLCASSWGNMNTEAFFGQGTRLTVV.

The rearrangement uses TRBV30 and TRBJ2-7; the D is unclear. V was trimmed by 0 bases and J by 2 bases, leaving 8 bases between them. This CDR3 is built from 13 residues. Germline CDR1 and CDR2: GTSNPN and SVGIG (reference sequence). CDR3 bases: TGTGCCTGGAGTGTAGTCCGAGCCTACGAGCAGTACTTC. Translation gives CAWSVVRAYEQYF.

The V and J genes are TRBV20-1 and TRBJ2-1; either TRBD1 or TRBD2 may fit D (5 bases each). Judging by the DNA end, TRBJ2-7 fits better; the J call may be wrong. This CDR3 has 15 residues. CDR1 and CDR2 from the germline V gene are DFQATT and SNEGSKA (reference sequence). CDR3 coding DNA: TGCAGTGCTAGCATGACCGGGACGGCGAACAATGAGCAGTACTTC. It codes for CSASMTGTANNEQYF.

The chain is built from TRBV30 and TRBJ1-3; D is ambiguous. V lost 3 bases, J lost 0 bases, and 6 bases lay in between. CDR1 and CDR2 (germline): GTSNPN, SVGIG (reference sequence). This CDR3 has 13 amino acids. The CDR3 region is CAWRAFSGNTIYF. CDR3 nucleotides: TGTGCCTGGAGGGCCTTCTCTGGAAACACCATATATTTT.

The J gene is TRBJ2-5, the V gene TRBV20-1; D call uncertain. CDR1 and CDR2 (germline): DFQATT, SNEGSKA (reference sequence). This CDR3 spans 15 amino acids. Trimming took off 5 bases at V and 0 bases at J, with 16 bases between the two ends. The CDR3 loop is CSAQYSSLYQETQYF. As DNA, the CDR3 is TGCAGTGCTCAGTACTCATCCTTGTACCAAGAGACCCAGTACTTC.

CDR3 region: CSARGSETSYEQYF. In DNA form, the CDR3 reads TGCAGTGCTAGGGGGAGCGAGACTTCCTACGAGCAGTACTTC. The chain employs TRBV20-1 and TRBJ2-7; a possible D gene is TRBD2 (5 bases). Germline V gives CDR1 DFQATT, CDR2 SNEGSKA (reference sequence). V gave up 3 bases and J gave up 1 base, with 13 bases separating them. The CDR3 runs 14 residues.

The chain joins TRBV6-1 to TRBJ1-6, with D possibly matching TRBD1 (6 bases). V lost 4 bases, J lost 6 bases, and 16 bases lay in between. This CDR3 contains 16 residues. Germline-derived CDR1 and CDR2 are MNHNS and SASEGT. The CDR3 DNA sequence: TGTGCCAGCAGTGGACAGGTCCCCGACTTTAATTCACCCCTCCACTTT. It encodes CASSGQVPDFNSPLHF.

The genes are TRBV2 and TRBJ2-7; perhaps TRBD1 as D (5 bases). Germline loops: CDR1 SNHLY, CDR2 FYNNEI. The CDR3 covers 12 residues. The germline V and J ends were trimmed by 6 bases and 3 bases, with 9 bases remaining between them. CDR3 sequence (DNA): TGTGCCAGCAGGCCTGGACACTACGAGCAGTACTTC. Translated: CASRPGHYEQYF.

This clonotype has more than one count but fewer than ten. This CDR3 is CASSSAEFYGYTF. DNA of the CDR3: TGTGCCAGCAGTTCCGCCGAGTTCTATGGCTACACCTTC. This chain uses TRBV6-6 with TRBJ1-2; unclear D gene. V was cut by 4 bases and J by 4 bases, with 10 bases left in between. The germline V gene encodes CDR1 MNHNY and CDR2 SVGAGI (reference sequence). The CDR3 is made up of 13 amino acids.

This sequence joins TRBV6-2 or TRBV6-3 and TRBJ2-3; 11 nucleotides match TRBD2. Germline CDR1 reads MNHEY; CDR2 reads SVGEGT. This CDR3 is 15 amino acids long. V was pared by 6 bases and J by 4 bases, with 6 bases of the junction left unmatched. The chain's CDR3 is CASRTSGGLPDTQYF. Written as DNA, the CDR3 is TGTGCCAGCAGAACTAGCGGGGGTCTCCCAGATACGCAGTATTTT.

V and J are TRBV23-1 and TRBJ1-1; D is unresolved. TRBV23-1 is known as an ORF, though its function is uncertain. Deletions cut 3 bases from V and 10 bases from J, with 15 bases between. This CDR3 has 13 amino acids. CDR3 amino acids: CASSHTPEGTAFF. As DNA, the CDR3 is TGCGCCAGCAGTCACACGCCTGAGGGAACAGCTTTCTTT.

The rearrangement joins TRBV7-9 to TRBJ1-5; D is possibly TRBD1 (5 bases). CDR1 is SEHNR and CDR2 is FQNEAQ in the germline V gene (reference sequence). Trimming cost V 0 bases and J 3 bases, with 15 bases left between them. This CDR3 has 17 residues. The CDR3 coding sequence is TGTGCCAGCAGCTTAGCAATAAGGGGTGCGTCCAATCAGCCCCAGCATTTT. Its protein product is CASSLAIRGASNQPQHF.

To note about this clonotype: Germline and junction disagree at one end, which may indicate a read error. This sequence joins TRBV7-7 and TRBJ2-5, with D tentatively TRBD1 (6 bases). Germline V lookup: CDR1 SSHAT, CDR2 FNYEAQ (reference sequence). The CDR3 is 13 residues long. CDR3 loop: CASSQTGMGTQYF. CDR3 bases: TGTGCTAGCAGCCAAACAGGGATGGGGACCCAGTACTTC.

This clonotype came up a few times. This chain uses TRBV27 with TRBJ2-3; the D gene is possibly TRBD1 (6 bases). V was pared by 2 bases and J by 4 bases, with 16 bases between. CDR3 length equals 16 residues. The germline V gene encodes CDR1 MNHEY and CDR2 SMNVEV (reference sequence). CDR3 loop: CASSLRGRGEADTQYF. Here the CDR3 DNA reads TGTGCCAGCAGTTTACGGGGCAGGGGAGAGGCAGATACGCAGTATTTT.

For this clonotype: At one end, the junction sequence differs from germline, possibly due to a read error. V usage is TRBV11-2 and J usage is TRBJ1-2; possible D gene TRBD1, 5 bases. From germline, CDR1 is SGHAT and CDR2 FQNNGV. CDR3 length: 16 residues. The CDR3 DNA is TGTGCCAGCAGCATAGATTTTCGGGGGATCGTCCATGGCTACACCTTC. Residues: CASSIDFRGIVHGYTF. The variable domain in full, with the rest retrieved from reference TRBV11-2 and TRBJ1-2, is EAGVAQSPRYKIIEKRQSVAFWCNPISGHATLYWYQQILGQGPKLLIQFQNNGVVDDSQLPKDRFSAERLKGVDSTLKIQPAKLEDSAVYLCASSIDFRGIVHGYTFGSGTRLTVV.

The rearrangement links TRBV7-2 to TRBJ1-5; D might be TRBD1 (6 bases). The CDR3 contains 16 residues. V was shortened by 0 bases and J by 3 bases, with 12 bases between the two germline ends. The germline V gene encodes CDR1 SGHTA and CDR2 FQGNSA. CDR3 residues: CASSLATGTFNQPQHF. DNA of the CDR3: TGTGCCAGCAGCTTAGCCACAGGGACCTTCAATCAGCCCCAGCATTTT.

This clonotype was recorded many times. V is TRBV12-5 and J is TRBJ2-3; D unresolved. Germline V gene sequence: CDR1 LGHNT, CDR2 FRNRAP. Trimming took 1 base from V and 3 from J, leaving 2 bases between them. This CDR3 contains 12 residues. The CDR3 loop is CASGLDTDTQYF. CDR3 sequence (DNA): TGTGCTAGTGGTTTGGATACAGATACGCAGTATTTT.

This clonotype occurred many times. The rearrangement links TRBV27 to TRBJ2-7; either TRBD1 or TRBD2 may fit D (5 bases each). V lost 1 base, J lost 2 bases, and 12 bases lay in between. The CDR3 has 15 residues. Germline V gives CDR1 MNHEY, CDR2 SMNVEV (reference sequence). The CDR3 loop is CASSLYRDGPYEQYF. CDR3 DNA sequence: TGTGCCAGCAGTTTATATCGGGACGGACCCTACGAGCAGTACTTC.

The V gene is TRBV4-1, the J gene TRBJ1-2; D perhaps matches TRBD1 (6 bases). The CDR3 is 15 residues long. In germline, CDR1 is MGHRA, CDR2 YSYEKL. V lost 1 base to trimming and J lost 4 bases, with 13 bases between them. The CDR3 region has the DNA TGCGCCAGCAGCCAAGGAGCCAGGGGTGGCTATGGCTACACCTTC. Translating it yields CASSQGARGGYGYTF.

This clonotype was seen more than once but under ten times. This chain uses TRBV6-1 with TRBJ1-4; 9 bases line up with TRBD1. After removal of 3 bases from V and 5 bases from J, the junction contained 4 bases not matched to a gene. CDR3 length: 15 residues. CDR1 is MNHNS and CDR2 is SASEGT in the germline V gene. The CDR3 loop is CASSDAGTGNEKLFF. CDR3 nucleotides: TGTGCCAGCAGTGATGCGGGGACAGGGAATGAAAAACTGTTTTTT.

A few counts support this clonotype. The rearrangement links TRBV29-1 to TRBJ2-5; 10 bases line up with TRBD1. Germline V lookup: CDR1 SQVTM, CDR2 ANQGSEA. The V gene end was trimmed by 6 bases and the J gene end by 4 bases; junction bases not matched to a gene: 11. CDR3 length equals 15 residues. The CDR3: CSVQPQTGGTETQYF. CDR3 DNA: TGCAGCGTCCAGCCTCAGACAGGGGGCACAGAGACCCAGTACTTC.

In this sample, this clonotype turned up a few times. The chain employs TRBV4-1 and TRBJ2-7; D gene uncertain. Germline V lookup: CDR1 MGHRA, CDR2 YSYEKL. This CDR3 has 14 residues. V gave up 3 bases and J gave up 3 bases, with 12 bases separating them. For the CDR3, the DNA is TGCGCCAGCAGCCAGGCCCTAATCAGCTACGAGCAGTACTTC. This gives the protein CASSQALISYEQYF.

The chain is built from TRBV18 and TRBJ2-3, with 8 bases identical to TRBD1. V was pared by 5 bases and J by 2 bases, with 9 bases of the junction left unmatched. The length of the CDR3 is 16 residues. Per the germline V gene, CDR1 is KGHSH and CDR2 is LQKENI. In nucleotides, the CDR3 is TGTGCCAGCTCAGATAGAGGACAGGGCAACACAGATACGCAGTATTTT. This codes for CASSDRGQGNTDTQYF. The variable domain in full, with the rest retrieved from reference TRBV18 and TRBJ2-3, is NAGVMQNPRHLVRRRGQEARLRCSPMKGHSHVYWYRQLPEEGLKFMVYLQKENIIDESGMPKERFSAEFPKEGPSILRIQQVVRGDSAAYFCASSDRGQGNTDTQYFGPGTRLTVL.

The chain uses TRBV12-3 or TRBV12-4 and TRBJ2-4, with TRBD1 identical over 9 bases. The assigned J gene may be wrong: the sequence end matches TRBJ2-7 better. The length of the CDR3 is 17 residues. The CDR3 sequence: CASSFRSRDRVSYEQYF. In DNA, the CDR3 is TGTGCCAGCAGTTTTAGGTCCCGGGACAGGGTTTCCTACGAGCAGTACTTC.

The gene calls are TRBV3-1 and TRBJ2-2, with D possibly TRBD2 on 6 matching bases. CDR3 length: 16 residues. The germline V gene encodes CDR1 LGHDT and CDR2 YNNKEL (reference sequence). Trimming shortened V by 1 base and J by 5 bases, and 14 bases separated the two germline ends. The CDR3 protein is CASSQGRAVGTGELFF. The CDR3 nucleotides read TGTGCCAGCAGCCAAGGGAGGGCTGTTGGAACCGGGGAGCTGTTTTTT. Complete variable domain (other parts from reference TRBV3-1 and TRBJ2-2): DTAVSQTPKYLVTQMGNDKSIKCEQNLGHDTMYWYKQDSKKFLKIMFSYNNKELIINETVPNRFSPKSPDKAHLNLHINSLELGDSAVYFCASSQGRAVGTGELFFGEGSRLTVL.